Ten or more counts support the clone carrying this T cell receptor beta chain. The record originates from a study of blood T cell repertoires in COVID-19. TCRdb keeps only in-frame clones here, not all; method: immunoSEQ multiplex PCR. The sample comprises a few hundred thousand clones, around 87% of which are singletons, and roughly 2.3% rests with the top ten. The specimen was peripheral blood. This TCR came from a man younger than 35 with active or convalescent COVID-19.

CDR3 nucleotides: TGTGCCAGCAGTGACTCCCCTTCTACGGGGGGGGAGCTGTTTTTT. Translated, it gives CASSDSPSTGGELFF. V gene TRBV6-4 combines with J gene TRBJ2-2; D is possibly TRBD2 (5 bases). The CDR3 runs 15 residues. The germline V gene encodes CDR1 MRHNA and CDR2 SNTAGT. Trimming cost V 0 bases and J 8 bases, with 13 bases left between them.